There are a few counts of the clone carrying this T cell receptor (beta chain). Antigen: not known. The data were obtained in a study of T cell responses to AZD1222 COVID-19 vaccine. Study summary: Second-dose intervals of approximately 4 or approximately 12 weeks were pooled.

Whole-study findings and limits: Once two AZD1222 doses were given, Spike-specific TCR breadth and depth went up. Scientists sampled the repertoires only once the peak T cell response had passed. Targets within unmutated variant regions were reportedly found for nearly half of spike-specific TCRs.

The data were produced by immunoSEQ multiplex PCR, yet TCRdb's version contains in-frame clones alone and is incomplete. Of roughly 100,000 clones in the sample, 91% were seen once. The receptor was derived from an adult in good health. The starting material was peripheral blood, obtained on day 0 of AZD1222 vaccination.

CDR3 DNA: TGTGCCAGCAGCCCAGGAGAACAATGGGGCTTAGGCTACACCTTC. Protein product: CASSPGEQWGLGYTF. The chain employs TRBV7-2 and TRBJ1-2, with D perhaps matching TRBD1 (5 bases). The CDR3 is made up of 15 amino acids. In germline, CDR1 is SGHTA, CDR2 FQGNSA. V lost 5 bases and J 8 bases, leaving 21 bases between the germline ends.